This section outlines one T cell receptor (beta chain) sequence together with its context. Noted treatment: some 20 received Ad26.COV2.S at low or high dose, single or two shots; a few received placebo; per-sample allocation not given. All samples were drawn on day 63, counting from the first vaccine or placebo injection. The sample originates from a study of Ad26.COV2.S vaccination and SARS-CoV-2 variants. The overall study: As a participant in COV1001, the donor was in the Ad26.COV2.S trial arm. Intramuscular Ad26.COV2.S doses were given once or twice, 56 days apart.

The germline V gene encodes CDR1 SNHLY and CDR2 FYNNEI. V was pared by 3 bases and J by 13 bases, with 28 bases between. CDR3 length: 18 amino acids. Clones were read by immunoSEQ multiplex PCR, and TCRdb kept only the in-frame ones, dropping some. The data hold approximately 460,000 clones, with roughly nine tenths observed a single time. The TCR comes from a person aged 18 to 59 who received the Ad26.COV2.S COVID-19 vaccine or a placebo. This material consisted of peripheral blood, taken in a trial of Ad26.COV2.S vaccine versus placebo. V is TRBV2 and J is TRBJ1-6; perhaps TRBD1 as D (6 bases). CDR3 amino acids: CASSDTSEPDSQDGPLHF. The CDR3 DNA follows: TGTGCCAGCAGTGACACCAGCGAACCGGACAGCCAAGATGGGCCCCTCCACTTT.